This TCR beta chain comes out of a study of blood T cells in healthy people across ages (dated by TCRdb to 2013 to 2016). Background for the entire study: Template switching captured roughly one uniquely barcoded TCR beta cDNA molecule per two T cells in model experiments. The donors were divided into four age groups: young (average around 16 years), middle-aged (around 37), aged (about 60) and long-lived (around 80). For two donors (one aged 18 to 30 and one aged 80 or older), the study analyzed two additional independent replicas of 1 million unique cDNA reads from the same blood draw. The study measured age-related changes in TCR beta repertoire diversity using deep sequencing normalized with unique cDNA molecular identifiers. Results and caveats for the whole study, not just this receptor: Observed TCR beta diversity per million T cells fell roughly linearly with age, and a significant reduction was already apparent by age roughly 40. A strong correlation was found between observed TCR beta diversity and the percentage of naive T cells measured by flow cytometry. Conclusive comparison of naive and antigen-experienced compartments was prevented by the profiling of bulk unsorted PBMCs. Because the CMV infection status of the donors was unknown, age-related changes in expanded clonotypes may potentially have been confounded. Total diversity estimates from one million sequenced T cells were considered lower bounds and underestimates. The long-lived group showed more naive CD4+ T cells, fewer expanded clones and increased TCR diversity than the aged group, suggesting age selection.

In regard to this clonotype: The target of this receptor is not known. No per-base quality is available; no much larger clone lies one base away.

The library was prepared using 5' RACE. The sequencer was an Illumina HiSeq 2500. A second PCR of roughly 7 to 11 cycles was performed with a sample-barcoded 5' primer and a J-beta primer mix. Each TCR beta cDNA molecule received a unique molecular identifier from a template-switch 5' adaptor carrying 12 random nucleotides. At least 2.5 million CDR3-containing paired-end reads were obtained from each sample. All of the RNA was converted into first-strand cDNA using the Mint cDNA synthesis kit, with a TRBC-specific oligonucleotide serving as the primer. Following uracil-DNA glycosylase treatment, a first 18-cycle PCR with universal primers M1SS and BC2_uni_R was performed on all cDNA. The original methods were these. For normalization, 1 million high-quality reads were randomly selected from each sample, with every read carrying a distinct molecular identifier. Instead of being binned into consensus sequences, reads with shared molecular identifiers were discarded. CDR3 identification, clonotype clustering and error correction used MiTCR with a Q25 quality threshold and the strictest error-elimination algorithm. A nonparametric unseen species model using Euler transformation provided a lower-bound estimate of total TCR beta diversity. TCRdb applied fastp at Q25 and MiXCR to the public reads, then kept only in-frame beta chains. Rows are combined by CDR3 protein, so each entry shows the most common genes and DNA. None of the V and J calls come from the authors' own analysis; TCRdb made them. This sample gives 450,000 to 600,000 distinct CDR3 sequences in total; about 25% of them show up just once. The ten biggest clones cover 3.6% of the sample.

Systemically healthy Caucasian individuals from Russia, about 38 in total and aged roughly 6 to 100 years, were included as donors. Around 10 milliliters of peripheral blood were drawn from each donor into EDTA-treated Vacutainer tubes. Ficoll-Paque density-gradient centrifugation was used to isolate PBMCs, with at least 7 million obtained per sample. Total RNA was extracted from PBMCs with Trizol reagent, with at least 6 micrograms obtained per sample. For every donor, flow cytometry on a PBMC aliquot measured the percentage of naive CD45RAhigh/CD27high T cells. Reading from cysteine to phenylalanine, the CDR3 counts 15 amino acids. Only the CDR3 part of the read is kept: 45 bases, read in frame from the first base. Trimming removed 3 bases from V and 0 bases from J; the gene matches leave 2 bases unexplained. These data were also reused for a study on T cells of mothers and their children. Per that second paper: The donors were nine systemically healthy Caucasian individuals, made up of three mothers and their six children. cDNA synthesis used all of the extracted RNA, with approximately 1.6 ug of RNA in each 15 ul reaction. In the second PCR, the M1S primer introduced both the sample barcodes and 2-4 random nucleotides. Over 9 million TCR beta CDR3 reads were obtained for each mother, and 2.5 million to 3 million reads were obtained for each child. TCR recombination output is similarly shaped by thymic selection in related and unrelated pairs, with a minor effect exerted by inherited differences. Normalized repertoire overlap was always slightly but never significantly higher in related than unrelated mother-child pairs. With a sensitivity of about 100 clones per million clonotypes, no persistent microchimeric T cell clones were detected. To look for features that set related mother-child pairs apart from unrelated individuals, the researchers ran deep NGS to compare the TCR beta repertoires of mothers and children. On average, the children were roughly 10 +/- 4 years old, while the mothers were about 37 +/- 4 years old. After adapter ligation was performed with NEBNext reagents, the libraries were sequenced on an Illumina HiSeq 2000 with 100+100 nt paired-end reads. To avoid cross-contamination, the mother libraries and the child libraries were prepared a month apart and sequenced in separate runs. Each donor had between about 450,000 and 2,300,000 distinct TCR beta clonotypes identified. Naive TCR beta clonotypes were estimated from low-frequency clonotypes matched to each donor's FACS-determined naive share, without sorting.

The sequenced sample was blood. This receptor chain uses TRBV12-3 or TRBV12-4 and TRBJ2-5; TRBD2 lines up with 9 middle nucleotides. The origin of this receptor is a boy under 10 years old in good health. The DNA sequence is given as TGTGCCAGCAGTTTTGCGGGGGGGTACCAAGAGACCCAGTACTTC. The encoded protein is CASSFAGGYQETQYF.